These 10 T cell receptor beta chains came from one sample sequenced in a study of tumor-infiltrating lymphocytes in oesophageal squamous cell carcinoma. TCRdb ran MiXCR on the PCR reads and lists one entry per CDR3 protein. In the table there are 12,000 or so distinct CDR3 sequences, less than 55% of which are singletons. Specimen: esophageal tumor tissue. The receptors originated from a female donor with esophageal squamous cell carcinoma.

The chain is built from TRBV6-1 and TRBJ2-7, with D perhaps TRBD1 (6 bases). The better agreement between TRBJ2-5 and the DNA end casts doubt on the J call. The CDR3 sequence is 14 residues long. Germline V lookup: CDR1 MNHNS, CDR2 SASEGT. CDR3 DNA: TGTGCCAGCAGTTTTACAGGGCGGAGAGAGACCCAGTACTTC. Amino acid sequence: CASSFTGRRETQYF.

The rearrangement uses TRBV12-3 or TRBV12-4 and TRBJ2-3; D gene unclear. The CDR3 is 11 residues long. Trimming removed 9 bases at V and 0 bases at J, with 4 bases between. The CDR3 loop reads CASTSTDTQYF. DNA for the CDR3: TGTGCCAGTACTAGCACAGATACGCAGTATTTT.

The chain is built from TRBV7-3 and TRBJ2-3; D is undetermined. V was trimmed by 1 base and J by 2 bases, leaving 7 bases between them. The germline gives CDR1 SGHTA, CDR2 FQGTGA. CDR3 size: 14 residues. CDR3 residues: CASSLSRFTDTQYF. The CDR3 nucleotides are TGTGCCAGCAGCTTAAGCAGGTTCACAGATACGCAGTATTTT.

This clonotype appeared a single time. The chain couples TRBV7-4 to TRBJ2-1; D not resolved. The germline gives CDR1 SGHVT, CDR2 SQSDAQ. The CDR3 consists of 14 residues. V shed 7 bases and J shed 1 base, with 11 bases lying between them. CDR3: CASTPDSSYNEQFF. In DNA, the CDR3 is TGTGCCAGCACCCCCGATAGTTCCTACAATGAGCAGTTCTTC.

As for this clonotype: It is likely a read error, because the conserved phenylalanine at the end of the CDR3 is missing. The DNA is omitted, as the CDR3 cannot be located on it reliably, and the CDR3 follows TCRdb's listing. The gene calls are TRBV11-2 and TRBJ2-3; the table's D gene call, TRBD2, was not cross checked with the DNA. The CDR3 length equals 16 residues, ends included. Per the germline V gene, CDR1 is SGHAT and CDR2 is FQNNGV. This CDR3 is CASSLRAGGNEQFFGA.

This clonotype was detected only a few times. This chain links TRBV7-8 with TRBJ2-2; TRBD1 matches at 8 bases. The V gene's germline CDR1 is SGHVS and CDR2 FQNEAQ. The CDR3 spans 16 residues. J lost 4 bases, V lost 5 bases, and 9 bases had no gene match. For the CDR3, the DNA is TGTGCCAGCAGCCCGCGGACAGGGCGGACCACCGGGGAGCTGTTTTTT. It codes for CASSPRTGRTTGELFF.

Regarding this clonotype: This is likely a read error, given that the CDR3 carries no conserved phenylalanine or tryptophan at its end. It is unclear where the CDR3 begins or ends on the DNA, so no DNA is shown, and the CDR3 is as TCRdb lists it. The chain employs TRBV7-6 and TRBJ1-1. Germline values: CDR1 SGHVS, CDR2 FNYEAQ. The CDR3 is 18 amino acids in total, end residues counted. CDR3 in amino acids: CASSSVAGRTTMSSSSAP.

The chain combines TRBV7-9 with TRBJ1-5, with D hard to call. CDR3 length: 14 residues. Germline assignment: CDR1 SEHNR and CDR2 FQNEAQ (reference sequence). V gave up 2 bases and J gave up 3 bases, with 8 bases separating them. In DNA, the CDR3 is TGTGCCAGCAGCTTAAACGGATTCAATCAGCCCCAGCATTTT. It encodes CASSLNGFNQPQHF.

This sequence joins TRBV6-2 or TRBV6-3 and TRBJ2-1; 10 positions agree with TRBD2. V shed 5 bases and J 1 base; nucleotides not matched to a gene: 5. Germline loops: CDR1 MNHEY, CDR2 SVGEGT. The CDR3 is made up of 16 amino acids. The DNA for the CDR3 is TGTGCCAGCAGTCCAATACTAGCGGGATCCTACAATGAGCAGTTCTTC. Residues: CASSPILAGSYNEQFF.

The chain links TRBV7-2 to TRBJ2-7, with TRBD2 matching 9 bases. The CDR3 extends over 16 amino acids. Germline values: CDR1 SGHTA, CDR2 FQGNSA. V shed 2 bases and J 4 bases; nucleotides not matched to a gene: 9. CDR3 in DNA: TGTGCCAGCAGCTTATATGGCGGGAGGGCTCAATACGAGCAGTACTTC. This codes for CASSLYGGRAQYEQYF.